This T cell receptor beta chain was recorded in a study of blood T cells in healthy people across ages. This clonotype has just a few counts. The CDR3 length is 15 residues. The junction had 11 bases not matched to a gene; V was cut back by 5 bases and J by 8 bases. Germline V lookup: CDR1 SNHLY, CDR2 FYNNEI. A second 7 to 11 cycle PCR used barcoded and J-beta primers. TCRdb re-derived calls from the 5' RACE reads in MiXCR, one entry per CDR3 protein. The sample consists of around 1,000,000 distinct CDR3 sequences, less than 25% of them appearing once. This sample was shared with a second study, whose subject was T cells of mothers and their children. As that report states: Reverse transcription into cDNA received all extracted RNA, at around 1.5 ug per 15 ul.

Sequencing input: blood. This sequence originates from a girl aged 2 to 10 in good health. This sequence joins TRBV2 and TRBJ1-5; the match to TRBD1 covers 8 bases. The CDR3 coding sequence is TGTGCCAGCAGTCCCTCGGACAGGGTAATCAAGCCCCAGCATTTT. It codes for CASSPSDRVIKPQHF.